Listed here is a single T cell receptor beta chain. Random hexamers served to reverse transcribe roughly 0.45 to 1 ug RNA. With immunoSEQ multiplex PCR, TCR beta CDR3 was amplified across 54 Vbeta and 13 Jbeta. One entry per CDR3 protein, called by TCRdb with MiXCR from the immunoSEQ multiplex PCR reads. The data hold roughly 200,000 distinct CDR3 sequences, with roughly 94% observed a single time. TCR beta was sequenced from blood CD8+ and CD4+ T cells. This entry is derived from a study of CD8 T cells in Susac syndrome. Germline V gene lookup returns CDR1 MNHNS and CDR2 SASEGT. V was clipped by 5 bases and J by 5 bases; unmatched bases: 8. This CDR3 region has 15 residues.

The sequence was obtained from a human donor with Susac syndrome. Material for sequencing was CD4+ T cells from PBMCs. The chain couples TRBV6-1 to TRBJ2-3; 9 bases agree with TRBD2. For the CDR3, the DNA is TGTGCCAGCAGTCGGGGGACTAGCAAGGGAGATACGCAGTATTTT. Translating gives CASSRGTSKGDTQYF.